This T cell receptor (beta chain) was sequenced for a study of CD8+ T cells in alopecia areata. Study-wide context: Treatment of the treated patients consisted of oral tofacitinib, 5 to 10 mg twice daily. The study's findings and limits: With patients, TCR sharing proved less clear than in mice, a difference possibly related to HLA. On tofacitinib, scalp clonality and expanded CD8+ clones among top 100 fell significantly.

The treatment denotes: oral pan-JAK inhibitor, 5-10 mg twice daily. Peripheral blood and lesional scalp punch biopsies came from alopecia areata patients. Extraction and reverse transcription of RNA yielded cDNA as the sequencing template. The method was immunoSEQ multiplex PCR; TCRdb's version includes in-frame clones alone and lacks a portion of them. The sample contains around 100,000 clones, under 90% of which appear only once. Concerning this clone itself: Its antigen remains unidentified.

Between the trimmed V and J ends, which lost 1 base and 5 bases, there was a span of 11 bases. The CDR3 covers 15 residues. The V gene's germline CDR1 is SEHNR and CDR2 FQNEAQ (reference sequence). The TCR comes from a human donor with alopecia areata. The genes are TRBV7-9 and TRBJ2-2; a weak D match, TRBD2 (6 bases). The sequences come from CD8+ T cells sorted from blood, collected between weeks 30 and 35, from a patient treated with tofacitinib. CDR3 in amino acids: CASSLGQGGTGELFF. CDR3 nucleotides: TGTGCCAGCAGCTTAGGGCAGGGAGGAACCGGGGAGCTGTTTTTT.